This entry lists 32 T cell receptor beta chains sequenced from one sample in a study of beta chain features in type 1 diabetes. Broader study findings: Among patients with Type 1 diabetes, TCRB CDR3s were moderately but significantly shorter in every one of the four CD4+ subsets.

Sequencing targeted expressed TCRB transcripts, as all isolated RNA had been reverse transcribed. Sequencing used immunoSEQ multiplex PCR; TCRdb keeps in-frame clones, though not all of them. This table holds under 400,000 clones, around an eighth found once. Their antigens remain unidentified. Material for sequencing was naive CD4+ T cells from blood. The receptor set was obtained from a woman younger than 30 with type 1 diabetes.

Only a few counts were recorded for this clone. The chain joins TRBV30 to TRBJ1-5; D not certain. Trimming cost V 7 bases and J 7 bases, with 17 bases left between them. This CDR3 contains 13 residues. The germline V gene has CDR1 GTSNPN and CDR2 SVGIG (reference sequence). The DNA of the CDR3 is TGTGCCTTCACCCCGGGAGAGGGACAGCCCCAGCATTTT. Translated: CAFTPGEGQPQHF.

This clone was observed a handful of times. The chain has TRBV30 and TRBJ1-2; possible D gene TRBD1, 6 bases. This CDR3 has 13 residues. CDR1 GTSNPN and CDR2 SVGIG come from the germline V gene (reference sequence). V shed 1 base and J shed 2 bases, with 8 bases lying between them. The CDR3 nucleotides read TGTGCCTGGAGTGAACAGGGCAACTATGGCTACACCTTC. Its protein product is CAWSEQGNYGYTF.

This clone turned up a few times. The chain is built from TRBV7-2 and TRBJ2-7; D perhaps matches TRBD2 (6 bases). V was clipped by 3 bases and J by 3 bases, with 12 bases between them. This CDR3 contains 14 residues. Germline CDR1 is SGHTA and CDR2 is FQGNSA. The CDR3 DNA sequence: TGTGCCAGCAGCTTTAGCGGAACGTTCTACGAGCAGTACTTC. It translates to CASSFSGTFYEQYF.

CDR3 sequence reads: CASSLLARNQPQHF. The CDR3 DNA follows: TGTGCCAGCAGCTTGTTAGCGCGAAATCAGCCCCAGCATTTT. The genes are TRBV5-6 and TRBJ1-5, with no clear D. V gave up 1 base and J gave up 4 bases, with 9 bases separating them. There are 14 residues in the CDR3. The germline gives CDR1 SGHDT, CDR2 YYEEEE.

This chain uses TRBV19 with TRBJ2-5; a weak D match, TRBD1 (5 bases). The length of the CDR3 is 13 residues. V was pared by 5 bases and J by 2 bases, with 9 bases between. Germline-derived CDR1 and CDR2 are LNHDA and SQIVND (reference sequence). The CDR3 coding sequence is TGTGCCAGTAGTGGGGCAGCACAAGAGACCCAGTACTTC. This gives the protein CASSGAAQETQYF.

This clone was observed a few times. At the DNA level, this CDR3 is encoded by other sequences in the same sample as well. The chain joins TRBV5-1 to TRBJ2-7; TRBD1 aligns across 7 bases. The V gene end was trimmed by 0 bases and the J gene end by 1 base; junction bases not matched to a gene: 1. Germline values: CDR1 SGHRS, CDR2 YFSETQ. This CDR3 has 14 amino acids. The CDR3 is CASSLGQGSYEQYF. The CDR3, as DNA: TGCGCCAGCAGCTTGGGACAGGGATCCTACGAGCAGTACTTC.

The chain carries TRBV6-5 and TRBJ2-3, with 7 bases that match TRBD2. CDR3 size: 15 residues. CDR1 is MNHEY and CDR2 is SVGAGI in the germline V gene. Germline trimming cut 6 bases from V and 0 bases from J; bases unmatched to any gene: 6. The CDR3 nucleotides read TGTGCCAGCAGCCGCAGCGGGACTAGCACAGATACGCAGTATTTT. Its translation is CASSRSGTSTDTQYF.

This clone came up a few times. The gene calls are TRBV5-1 and TRBJ2-5; 11 bases match TRBD2. The CDR3 has 15 amino acids. Germline-derived CDR1 and CDR2 are SGHRS and YFSETQ. Trimming at V came to 4 bases and at J to 2 bases, leaving 4 bases not matched to a gene. The CDR3 protein is CASSPGLAAQETQYF. CDR3 nucleotide sequence: TGCGCCAGCAGCCCGGGACTAGCGGCTCAAGAGACCCAGTACTTC.

The rearrangement joins TRBV7-9 to TRBJ1-3, with D unclear. In germline, CDR1 is SEHNR, CDR2 FQNEAQ (reference sequence). Trimming removed 5 bases at V and 8 bases at J, with 7 bases between. This CDR3 has 11 residues. CDR3 amino acids: CASSQTDTIYF. CDR3 nucleotide sequence: TGTGCCAGCAGCCAAACGGACACCATATATTTT.

The chain is built from TRBV6-1 and TRBJ2-2; D not certain. The V end was cut by 8 bases, the J end by 1 base, with 8 bases between. CDR1 is MNHNS, CDR2 SASEGT, per germline. The CDR3 consists of 13 residues. In nucleotides, the CDR3 is TGTGCCAGCGGAGCAGTGAACACCGGGGAGCTGTTTTTT. Translating gives CASGAVNTGELFF.

This chain uses TRBV30 with TRBJ2-1; possible D gene TRBD1, 6 bases. The ends were cut back, 3 bases at V and 0 bases at J, with 15 bases in the middle. The CDR3 sequence is 16 residues long. Germline V CDR1 and CDR2: GTSNPN, SVGIG (reference sequence). CDR3 nucleotide sequence: TGTGCCTGGAGCCCCAAGCAGGGGAGCTCCTACAATGAGCAGTTCTTC. Amino acids: CAWSPKQGSSYNEQFF.

This clone was seen a handful of times. The chain joins TRBV9 to TRBJ2-3, with 9 bases lining up with TRBD2. The length of the CDR3 is 15 residues. V was clipped by 5 bases and J by 3 bases; unmatched bases: 7. Germline assignment: CDR1 SGDLS and CDR2 YYNGEE. The CDR3 reads CASSSEAGGTDTQYF. The CDR3 region has the DNA TGTGCCAGCAGTTCAGAGGCGGGGGGGACAGATACGCAGTATTTT.

The rearrangement joins TRBV19 to TRBJ2-7; 14 bases align to TRBD2. Germline CDR1 and CDR2: LNHDA and SQIVND (reference sequence). Trimming cost V 5 bases and J 4 bases; bases outside gene matches: 7. CDR3 length: 16 amino acids. CDR3 in amino acids: CASSAGTSGSPYEQYF. The DNA of the CDR3 is TGTGCCAGTAGTGCAGGGACTAGCGGGAGCCCTTACGAGCAGTACTTC.

This clone was seen a few times. This chain joins TRBV18 and TRBJ2-3; maybe TRBD1 (6 bases). This CDR3 contains 17 residues. The V gene's germline CDR1 is KGHSH and CDR2 LQKENI. The V gene lost 2 bases and the J gene lost 0 bases, with 15 bases spanning the gap. CDR3 protein: CASSPLQGPQSTDTQYF. In DNA, the CDR3 is TGTGCCAGCTCACCATTACAGGGCCCACAGAGCACAGATACGCAGTATTTT.

The table lists this clone with a few counts. V and J are TRBV9 and TRBJ1-4, with 10 bases lining up with TRBD1. The CDR3 consists of 14 residues. CDR1 SGDLS and CDR2 YYNGEE come from the germline V gene. The J segment lost 8 bases and the V segment lost 4 bases, leaving 5 bases of the junction unmatched. The CDR3 is CASSFRDRGEKLFF. The CDR3 nucleotides read TGTGCCAGCAGCTTCCGGGACAGGGGCGAAAAACTGTTTTTT.

This clone was picked up a small number of times. The CDR3 nucleotides read TGTGCCAGCAGCTCGCAGGGGGCGGGGGAGCAGTACTTC. This encodes CASSSQGAGEQYF. V is TRBV11-2 and J is TRBJ2-7, with 8 positions matching TRBD1. The CDR3 covers 13 residues. After removal of 4 bases from V and 7 bases from J, the junction contained 6 bases not matched to a gene. Germline V gives CDR1 SGHAT, CDR2 FQNNGV. The complete variable domain, with remaining parts taken from reference TRBV11-2 and TRBJ2-7, reads EAGVAQSPRYKIIEKRQSVAFWCNPISGHATLYWYQQILGQGPKLLIQFQNNGVVDDSQLPKDRFSAERLKGVDSTLKIQPAKLEDSAVYLCASSSQGAGEQYFGPGTRLTVT.

CDR3 loop: CASSLGILASSLGETQYF. CDR3 nucleotide sequence: TGTGCCAGCAGCTTAGGCATACTAGCATCTTCCCTGGGGGAGACCCAGTACTTC. V gene TRBV7-2 combines with J gene TRBJ2-5, with D possibly being TRBD2 (6 bases). The CDR3 has 18 amino acids. V lost 1 base and J lost 5, with 23 bases in between. Germline V gene sequence: CDR1 SGHTA, CDR2 FQGNSA. The whole variable domain, remainder taken from reference TRBV7-2 and TRBJ2-5, is GAGVSQSPSNKVTEKGKDVELRCDPISGHTALYWYRQSLGQGLEFLIYFQGNSAPDKSGLPSDRFSAERTGGSVSTLTIQRTQQEDSAVYLCASSLGILASSLGETQYFGPGTRLLVL.

V and J are TRBV2 and TRBJ1-1, with 7 bases lining up with TRBD1. CDR1 is SNHLY, CDR2 FYNNEI, per germline. Trimming removed 7 bases from V and 8 bases from J; junction bases left unmatched: 4. The CDR3 runs 11 residues. CDR3 amino acids: CASNVGQEAFF. The CDR3 bases are TGTGCCAGCAACGTGGGACAGGAAGCTTTCTTT.

The chain couples TRBV25-1 to TRBJ2-2; 7 positions match TRBD2. Germline V gene lookup returns CDR1 MGHDK and CDR2 SYGVNS. CDR3 length: 13 residues. V was pared by 5 bases and J by 6 bases, with 3 bases of the junction left unmatched. CDR3 region: CASSTSEAGELFF. DNA of the CDR3: TGTGCCAGCAGTACTAGCGAGGCCGGGGAGCTGTTTTTT.

The chain links TRBV2 to TRBJ2-5; 8 bases fit TRBD2. Trimming at V came to 2 bases and at J to 2 bases, leaving 4 bases not matched to a gene. This CDR3 contains 15 residues. Per the germline V gene, CDR1 is SNHLY and CDR2 is FYNNEI. The chain's CDR3 is CASSEPGGTQETQYF. Here the CDR3 DNA reads TGTGCCAGCAGTGAACCGGGGGGGACGCAAGAGACCCAGTACTTC.

This clone was seen more than once but under ten times. The chain employs TRBV7-9 and TRBJ1-1, with D perhaps matching TRBD1 (6 bases). V was clipped by 5 bases and J by 8 bases, with 9 bases between them. The CDR3 contains 11 residues. Germline CDR1 is SEHNR and CDR2 is FQNEAQ (reference sequence). DNA for the CDR3: TGTGCCAGCAGCCCAGACAGGGAAGCTTTCTTT. Residues: CASSPDREAFF.

The CDR3 spells CASSSTAGGETQYF. CDR3 DNA sequence: TGTGCCAGCAGCTCCACGGCGGGGGGAGAGACCCAGTACTTC. V usage is TRBV7-2 and J usage is TRBJ2-5; 8 nucleotides line up with TRBD2. The germline CDR1 and CDR2 sequences are SGHTA and FQGNSA. The CDR3 sequence is 14 residues long. Unmatched junction bases numbered 5, after V lost 4 bases and J lost 4 bases.

The chain employs TRBV7-3 and TRBJ2-3; 11 bases map to TRBD2. Germline V gene lookup returns CDR1 SGHTA and CDR2 FQGTGA. CDR3 length equals 15 residues. Trimming took 4 bases from V and 6 from J; bases not matched to a gene: 6. The CDR3 DNA follows: TGTGCCAGCAGCTCTGGTAGCGGGAGGGGTGATACGCAGTATTTT. Protein: CASSSGSGRGDTQYF.

This clone appeared a few times. The CDR3 reads CASSVETGLAQSQYF. Here the CDR3 DNA reads TGTGCCAGCAGCGTCGAAACGGGACTAGCGCAATCGCAGTATTTT. The J gene is TRBJ2-3, the V gene TRBV9, with 10 bases that match TRBD2. This CDR3 region has 15 residues. Germline assignment: CDR1 SGDLS and CDR2 YYNGEE. The V and J ends lost 2 bases and 10 bases, in that order; junction bases with no gene match: 10. The full variable domain, its missing parts supplied by reference TRBV9 and TRBJ2-3, is DSGVTQTPKHLITATGQRVTLRCSPRSGDLSVYWYQQSLDQGLQFLIQYYNGEERAKGNILERFSAQQFPDLHSELNLSSLELGDSALYFCASSVETGLAQSQYFGPGTRLTVL.

This clone was detected only a few times. The CDR3 nucleotides are TGTGCCAGCTCAGTTGCCGGACTAGCGGGCAATGAGCAGTTCTTC. Translated, it gives CASSVAGLAGNEQFF. The rearrangement links TRBV18 to TRBJ2-1, with 11 bases matching TRBD2. Germline loops: CDR1 KGHSH, CDR2 LQKENI. There are 15 residues in the CDR3. V trimming: 5 bases; J trimming: 6 bases; junction bases outside the gene matches: 6.

This clone has only a few counts. This chain connects TRBV14 to TRBJ2-2, with D hard to call. The CDR3 totals 12 residues. V was shortened by 4 bases and J by 8 bases, with 8 bases between the two germline ends. Germline V gives CDR1 SGHDN, CDR2 FVKESK. The CDR3 DNA reads as TGTGCCAGCAGCCCGGTCGGGGGGGAGCTGTTTTTT. This gives the protein CASSPVGGELFF. Full variable domain (outside the CDR3, taken from reference TRBV14 and TRBJ2-2): EAGVTQFPSHSVIEKGQTVTLRCDPISGHDNLYWYRRVMGKEIKFLLHFVKESKQDESGMPNNRFLAERTGGTYSTLKVQPAELEDSGVYFCASSPVGGELFFGEGSRLTVL.

The genes are TRBV28 and TRBJ1-5, with 8 bases lining up with TRBD1. The V gene end was trimmed by 5 bases and the J gene end by 1 base; junction bases not matched to a gene: 4. The CDR3 covers 15 residues. CDR1 and CDR2 from the germline V gene are MDHEN and SYDVKM. CDR3 nucleotide sequence: TGTGCCAGCAGTCGGACAGGGCCCAGCAATCAGCCCCAGCATTTT. Amino acids: CASSRTGPSNQPQHF. Combining the CDR3 with reference TRBV28 and TRBJ1-5 gives the whole variable domain DVKVTQSSRYLVKRTGEKVFLECVQDMDHENMFWYRQDPGLGLRLIYFSYDVKMKEKGDIPEGYSVSREKKERFSLILESASTNQTSMYLCASSRTGPSNQPQHFGDGTRLSIL.

The chain has TRBV7-8 and TRBJ2-7; TRBD1 agrees at 7 bases. After removal of 6 bases from V and 4 bases from J, the junction contained 12 bases not matched to a gene. The CDR3 runs to 15 residues. The germline gives CDR1 SGHVS, CDR2 FQNEAQ. CDR3 DNA sequence: TGTGCCAGCAGGCTCGACAGGGCGCGCATATACGAGCAGTACTTC. It yields the protein CASRLDRARIYEQYF.

The chain is built from TRBV29-1 and TRBJ1-4; D call uncertain. The CDR3 covers 13 residues. Germline-derived CDR1 and CDR2 are SQVTM and ANQGSEA. V was cut by 3 bases and J by 8 bases, with 13 bases left in between. This chain's CDR3 is CSVELDAREKLFF. The DNA for the CDR3 is TGCAGCGTTGAGCTAGATGCCCGGGAAAAACTGTTTTTT.

This clone was detected only a few times. The chain employs TRBV9 and TRBJ1-1; D possibly corresponds to TRBD1 (6 bases). The CDR3 totals 14 residues. V gave up 3 bases and J gave up 3 bases, with 12 bases separating them. Germline CDR1 and CDR2: SGDLS and YYNGEE. CDR3 DNA sequence: TGTGCCAGCAGCGCAGAGCACAGGGACACTGAAGCTTTCTTT. This translates into CASSAEHRDTEAFF.

The J gene is TRBJ2-5, the V gene TRBV7-6, with D possibly TRBD2 on 5 matching bases. The V and J ends lost 2 bases and 5 bases respectively, with 18 bases between them. CDR1 is SGHVS, CDR2 FNYEAQ, per germline. CDR3 length: 16 residues. The CDR3 bases are TGTGCCAGCAGCTTACCGGGCGACGGACTGAGGGAGACCCAGTACTTC. Amino acids: CASSLPGDGLRETQYF.

V gene TRBV10-3 combines with J gene TRBJ2-3, with a tentative D call TRBD2 (7 bases). Germline loops: CDR1 ENHRY, CDR2 SYGVKD. Trimming removed 11 bases from V and 4 bases from J, with 13 bases in between. CDR3 length: 12 residues. The CDR3 protein is CAVGGPPDTQYF. CDR3 nucleotides: TGTGCCGTCGGGGGGCCCCCAGATACGCAGTATTTT.